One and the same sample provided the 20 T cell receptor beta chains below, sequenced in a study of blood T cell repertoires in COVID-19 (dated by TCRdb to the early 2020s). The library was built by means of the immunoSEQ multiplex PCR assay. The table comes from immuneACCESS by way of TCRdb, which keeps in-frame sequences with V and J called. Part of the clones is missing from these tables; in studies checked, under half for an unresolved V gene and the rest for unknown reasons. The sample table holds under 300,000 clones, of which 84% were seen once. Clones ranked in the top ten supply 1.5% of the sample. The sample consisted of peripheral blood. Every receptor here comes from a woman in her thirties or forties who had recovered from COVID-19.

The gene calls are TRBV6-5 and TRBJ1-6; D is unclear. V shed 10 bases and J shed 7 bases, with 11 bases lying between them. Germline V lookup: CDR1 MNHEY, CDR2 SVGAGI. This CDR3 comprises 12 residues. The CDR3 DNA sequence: TGTGCCACAGGCCAGCCCAATTCACCCCTCCACTTT. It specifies CATGQPNSPLHF.

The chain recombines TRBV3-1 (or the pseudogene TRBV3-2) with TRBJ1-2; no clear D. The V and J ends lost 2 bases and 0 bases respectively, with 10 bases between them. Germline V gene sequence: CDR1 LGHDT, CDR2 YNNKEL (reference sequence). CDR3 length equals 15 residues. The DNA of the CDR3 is TGTGCCAGCAGCCAACGAGAGGGCACTAACTATGGCTACACCTTC. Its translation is CASSQREGTNYGYTF.

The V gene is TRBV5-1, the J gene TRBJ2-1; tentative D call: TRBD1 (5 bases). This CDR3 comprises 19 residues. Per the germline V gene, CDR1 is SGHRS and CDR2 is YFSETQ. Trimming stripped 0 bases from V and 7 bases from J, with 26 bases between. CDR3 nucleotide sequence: TGCGCCAGCAGCTTGGTATGGGTGACGGACATGATTGGGGCTAATGAGCAGTTCTTC. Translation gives CASSLVWVTDMIGANEQFF.

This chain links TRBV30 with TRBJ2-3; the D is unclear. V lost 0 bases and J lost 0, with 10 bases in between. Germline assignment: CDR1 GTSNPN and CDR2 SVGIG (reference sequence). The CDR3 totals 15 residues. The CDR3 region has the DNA TGTGCCTGGAGTGTACTCGGCAGGAGCACAGATACGCAGTATTTT. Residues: CAWSVLGRSTDTQYF. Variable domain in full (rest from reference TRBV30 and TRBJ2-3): SQTIHQWPATLVQPVGSPLSLECTVEGTSNPNLYWYRQAAGRGLQLLFYSVGIGQISSEVPQNLSASRPQDRQFILSSKKLLLSDSGFYLCAWSVLGRSTDTQYFGPGTRLTVL.

The DNA for the CDR3 is TGTGCCAGTAGTTTGAGACGGGATGAAAAACTGTTTTTT. Its protein product is CASSLRRDEKLFF. This chain connects TRBV19 to TRBJ1-4; D call uncertain. Germline lookup yields CDR1 LNHDA and CDR2 SQIVND (reference sequence). The germline V and J ends were trimmed by 5 bases and 6 bases, with 10 bases remaining between them. This CDR3 spans 13 amino acids. The whole variable domain, filled in from reference TRBV19 and TRBJ1-4, reads DGGITQSPKYLFRKEGQNVTLSCEQNLNHDAMYWYRQDPGQGLRLIYYSQIVNDFQKGDIAEGYSVSREKKESFPLTVTSAQKNPTAFYLCASSLRRDEKLFFGSGTQLSVL.

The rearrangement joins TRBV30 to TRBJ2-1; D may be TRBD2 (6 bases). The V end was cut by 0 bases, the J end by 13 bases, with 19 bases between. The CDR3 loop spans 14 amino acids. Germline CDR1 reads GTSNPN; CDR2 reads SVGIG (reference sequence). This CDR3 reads CAWSVGGPPGEQFF. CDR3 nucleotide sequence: TGTGCCTGGAGTGTAGGAGGCCCCCCGGGGGAACAGTTCTTC.

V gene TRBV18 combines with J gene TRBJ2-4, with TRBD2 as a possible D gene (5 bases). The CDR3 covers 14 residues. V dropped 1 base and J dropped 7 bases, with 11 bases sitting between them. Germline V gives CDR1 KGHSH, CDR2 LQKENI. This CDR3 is CASSPQGPGNIQYF. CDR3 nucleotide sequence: TGTGCCAGCTCACCACAGGGTCCGGGGAACATTCAGTACTTC.

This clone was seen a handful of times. The DNA of the CDR3 is TGTGCCAGCAGTTACCTCGAGGGCTACGAAAAACTGTTTTTT. Amino acids: CASSYLEGYEKLFF. The chain combines TRBV6-2 or TRBV6-3 with TRBJ1-4; D is ambiguous. This CDR3 comprises 14 residues. Trimming pared 2 bases from V and 8 bases from J, leaving 12 bases between. Germline values: CDR1 MNHEY, CDR2 SVGEGT.

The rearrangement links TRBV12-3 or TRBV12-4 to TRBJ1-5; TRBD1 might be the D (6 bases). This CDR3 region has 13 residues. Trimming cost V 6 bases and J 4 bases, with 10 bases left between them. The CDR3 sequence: CASRSTGNQPQHF. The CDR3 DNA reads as TGTGCCAGCAGATCTACAGGGAATCAGCCCCAGCATTTT.

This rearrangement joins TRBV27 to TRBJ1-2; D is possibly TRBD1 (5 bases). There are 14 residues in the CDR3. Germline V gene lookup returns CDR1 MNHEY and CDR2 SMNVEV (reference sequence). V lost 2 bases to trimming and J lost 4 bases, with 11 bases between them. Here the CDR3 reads CASSLLGEGYGYTF. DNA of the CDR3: TGTGCCAGCAGTTTACTAGGGGAAGGCTATGGCTACACCTTC.

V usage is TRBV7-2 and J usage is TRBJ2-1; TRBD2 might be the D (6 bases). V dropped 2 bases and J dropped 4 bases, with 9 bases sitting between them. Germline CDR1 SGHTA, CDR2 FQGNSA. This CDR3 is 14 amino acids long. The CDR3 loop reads CASSLREEYNEQFF. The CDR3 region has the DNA TGTGCCAGCAGCTTAAGGGAGGAATACAATGAGCAGTTCTTC.

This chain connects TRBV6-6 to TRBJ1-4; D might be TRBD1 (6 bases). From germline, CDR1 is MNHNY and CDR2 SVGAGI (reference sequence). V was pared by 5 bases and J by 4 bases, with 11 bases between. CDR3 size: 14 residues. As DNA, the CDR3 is TGTGCCAGCAGTCCGACAGGCTTTAATGAAAAACTGTTTTTT. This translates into CASSPTGFNEKLFF.

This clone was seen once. CDR3 sequence reads: CASSSGGSYNEQFF. CDR3 bases: TGTGCCAGCAGTAGCGGGGGCTCCTACAATGAGCAGTTCTTC. The chain has TRBV11-1 and TRBJ2-1; the match to TRBD2 covers 9 bases. The germline gives CDR1 SGHAT, CDR2 FQDESV (reference sequence). With 6 bases clipped from V and 0 bases from J, the junction kept 0 bases outside the gene matches. The CDR3 is 14 amino acids.

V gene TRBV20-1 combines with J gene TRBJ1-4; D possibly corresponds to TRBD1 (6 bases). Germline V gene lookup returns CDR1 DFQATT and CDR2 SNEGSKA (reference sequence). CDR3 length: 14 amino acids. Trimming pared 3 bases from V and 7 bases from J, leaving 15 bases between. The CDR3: CSASSSRGGEKLFF. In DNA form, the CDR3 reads TGCAGTGCTAGTAGTTCCAGGGGCGGTGAAAAACTGTTTTTT.

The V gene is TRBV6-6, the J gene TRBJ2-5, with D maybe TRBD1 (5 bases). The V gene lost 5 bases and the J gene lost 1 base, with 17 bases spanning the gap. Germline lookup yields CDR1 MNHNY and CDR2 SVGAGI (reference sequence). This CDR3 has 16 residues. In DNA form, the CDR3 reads TGTGCCAGCAGTACCCTTAGCAGGGTTAGCCAAGAGACCCAGTACTTC. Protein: CASSTLSRVSQETQYF.

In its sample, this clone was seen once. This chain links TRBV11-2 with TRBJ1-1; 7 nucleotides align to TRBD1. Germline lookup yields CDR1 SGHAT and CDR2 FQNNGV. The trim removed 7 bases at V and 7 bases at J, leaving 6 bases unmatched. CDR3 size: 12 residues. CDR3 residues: CASTKGAGEAFF. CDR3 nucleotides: TGTGCCAGCACCAAGGGGGCCGGTGAAGCTTTCTTT.

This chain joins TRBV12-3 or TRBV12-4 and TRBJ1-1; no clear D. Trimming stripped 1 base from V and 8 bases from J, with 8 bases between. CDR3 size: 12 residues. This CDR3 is CASSLVAGEAFF. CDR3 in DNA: TGTGCCAGCAGTTTAGTGGCGGGGGAAGCTTTCTTT.

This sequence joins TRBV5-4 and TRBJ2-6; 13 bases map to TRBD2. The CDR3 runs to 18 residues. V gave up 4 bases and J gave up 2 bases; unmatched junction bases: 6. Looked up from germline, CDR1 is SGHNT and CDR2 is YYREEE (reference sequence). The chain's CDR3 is CASSLGGTSGAGANVLTF. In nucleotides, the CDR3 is TGTGCCAGCAGCCTAGGGGGGACTAGCGGGGCTGGGGCCAACGTCCTGACTTTC.

CDR3 nucleotides: TGTGCCAGCAGGGTGGCCCTAGAAATAGTAGAGACCCAGTACTTC. Protein sequence: CASRVALEIVETQYF. The chain recombines TRBV28 with TRBJ2-5; D gene uncertain. V lost 6 bases and J lost 4, with 18 bases in between. The length of the CDR3 is 15 residues. Germline CDR1 is MDHEN and CDR2 is SYDVKM.

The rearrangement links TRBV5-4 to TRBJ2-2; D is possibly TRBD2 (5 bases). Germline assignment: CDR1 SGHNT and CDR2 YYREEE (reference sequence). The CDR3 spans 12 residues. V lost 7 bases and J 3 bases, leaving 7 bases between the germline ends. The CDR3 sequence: CASGLDTGELFF. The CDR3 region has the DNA TGTGCCAGCGGACTTGACACCGGGGAGCTGTTTTTT.